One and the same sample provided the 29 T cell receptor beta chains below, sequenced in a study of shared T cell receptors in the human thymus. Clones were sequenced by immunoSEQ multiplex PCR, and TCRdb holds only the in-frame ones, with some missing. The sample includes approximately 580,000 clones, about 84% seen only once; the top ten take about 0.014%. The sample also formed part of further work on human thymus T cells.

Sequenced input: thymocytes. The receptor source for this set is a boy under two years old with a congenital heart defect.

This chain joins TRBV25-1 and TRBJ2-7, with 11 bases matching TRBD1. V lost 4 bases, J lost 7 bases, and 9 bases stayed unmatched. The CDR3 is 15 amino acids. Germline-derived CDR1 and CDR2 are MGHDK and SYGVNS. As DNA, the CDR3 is TGTGCCAGCAGTGCCTCGGGGACAGGGGGATTGGAGCAGTACTTC. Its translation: CASSASGTGGLEQYF.

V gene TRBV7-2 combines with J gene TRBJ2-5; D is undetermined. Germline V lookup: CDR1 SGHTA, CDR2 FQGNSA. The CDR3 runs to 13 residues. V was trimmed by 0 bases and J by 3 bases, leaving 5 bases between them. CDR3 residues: CASSLAQEETQYF. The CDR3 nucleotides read TGTGCCAGCAGCTTAGCGCAGGAAGAGACCCAGTACTTC.

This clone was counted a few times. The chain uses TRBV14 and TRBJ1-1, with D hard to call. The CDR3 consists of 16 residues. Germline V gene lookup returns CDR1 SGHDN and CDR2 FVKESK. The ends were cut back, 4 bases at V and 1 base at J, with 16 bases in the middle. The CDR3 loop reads CASSPTAEGGNTEAFF. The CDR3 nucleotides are TGTGCCAGCAGCCCCACGGCGGAAGGAGGGAACACTGAAGCTTTCTTT.

The CDR3 DNA follows: TGTGCCAGCTGCGACGGGGACTACAATGAGCAGTTCTTC. Translation: CASCDGDYNEQFF. The chain joins TRBV28 to TRBJ2-1; D is possibly TRBD2 (5 bases). The CDR3 consists of 13 residues. The ends were cut back, 8 bases at V and 3 bases at J, with 11 bases in the middle. Looked up from germline, CDR1 is MDHEN and CDR2 is SYDVKM.

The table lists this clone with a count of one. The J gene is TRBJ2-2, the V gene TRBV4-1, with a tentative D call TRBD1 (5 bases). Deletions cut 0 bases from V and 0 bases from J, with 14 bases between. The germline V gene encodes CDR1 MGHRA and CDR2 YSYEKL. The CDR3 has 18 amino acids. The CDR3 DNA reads TGCGCCAGCAGCCAAGAGGAAAGGGGCGTCGCGAACACCGGGGAGCTGTTTTTT. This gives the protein CASSQEERGVANTGELFF.

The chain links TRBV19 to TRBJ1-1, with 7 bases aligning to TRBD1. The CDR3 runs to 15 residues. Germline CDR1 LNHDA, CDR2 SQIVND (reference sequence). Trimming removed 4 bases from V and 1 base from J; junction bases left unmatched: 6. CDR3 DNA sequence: TGTGCCAGTAGTACACACAGGGGCGAGAACACTGAAGCTTTCTTT. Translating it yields CASSTHRGENTEAFF.

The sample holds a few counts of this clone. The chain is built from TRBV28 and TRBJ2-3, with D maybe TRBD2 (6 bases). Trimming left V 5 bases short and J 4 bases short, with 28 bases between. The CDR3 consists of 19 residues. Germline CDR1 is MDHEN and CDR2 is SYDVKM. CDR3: CASSQSNIGGGRLSDTQYF. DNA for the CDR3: TGTGCCAGCAGTCAATCGAATATCGGGGGAGGTCGGCTCTCAGATACGCAGTATTTT.

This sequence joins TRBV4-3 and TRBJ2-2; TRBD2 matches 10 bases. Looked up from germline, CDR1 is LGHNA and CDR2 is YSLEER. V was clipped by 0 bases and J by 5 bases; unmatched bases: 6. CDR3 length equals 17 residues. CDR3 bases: TGCGCCAGCAGCCAAGATCCTAGCGGGAGCGGTACCGGGGAGCTGTTTTTT. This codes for CASSQDPSGSGTGELFF.

CDR3 region: CASSLVAGGAGNQPQHF. As DNA, the CDR3 is TGTGCCAGCAGTTTGGTTGCGGGGGGGGCGGGCAATCAGCCCCAGCATTTT. This chain joins TRBV27 and TRBJ1-5; TRBD1 is a possible D gene (6 bases). Trimming removed 3 bases at V and 2 bases at J, with 17 bases between. From germline, CDR1 is MNHEY and CDR2 SMNVEV (reference sequence). This CDR3 has 17 amino acids.

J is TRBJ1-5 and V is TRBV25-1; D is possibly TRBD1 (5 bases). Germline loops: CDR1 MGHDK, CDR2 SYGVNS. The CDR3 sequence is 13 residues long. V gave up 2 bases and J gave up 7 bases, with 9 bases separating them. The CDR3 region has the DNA TGTGCCAGCAGTGAACAGGGTCGGCAGCCCCAGCATTTT. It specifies CASSEQGRQPQHF.

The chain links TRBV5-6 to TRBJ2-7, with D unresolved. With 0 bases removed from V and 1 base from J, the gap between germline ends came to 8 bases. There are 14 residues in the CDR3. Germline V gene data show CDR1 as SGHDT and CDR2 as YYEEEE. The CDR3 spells CASSLAAISYEQYF. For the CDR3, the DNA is TGTGCCAGCAGCTTGGCCGCGATATCCTACGAGCAGTACTTC.

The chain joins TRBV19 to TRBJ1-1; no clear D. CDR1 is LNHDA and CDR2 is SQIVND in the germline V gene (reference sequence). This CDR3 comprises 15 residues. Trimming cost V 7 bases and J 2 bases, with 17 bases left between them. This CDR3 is CASMVDEGFNTEAFF. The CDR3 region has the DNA TGTGCCAGTATGGTGGACGAGGGATTTAACACTGAAGCTTTCTTT.

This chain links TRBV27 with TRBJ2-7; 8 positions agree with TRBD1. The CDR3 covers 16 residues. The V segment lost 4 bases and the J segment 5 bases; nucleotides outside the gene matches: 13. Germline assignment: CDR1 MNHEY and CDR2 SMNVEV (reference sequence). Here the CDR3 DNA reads TGTGCCAGCAGTTGGAAAAAGGACAGGGAAGGGAACGAGCAGTACTTC. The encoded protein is CASSWKKDREGNEQYF.

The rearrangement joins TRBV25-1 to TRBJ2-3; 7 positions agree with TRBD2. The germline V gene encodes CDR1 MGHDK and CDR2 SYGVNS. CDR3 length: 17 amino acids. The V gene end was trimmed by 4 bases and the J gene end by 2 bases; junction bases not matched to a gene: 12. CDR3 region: CASSGGPRLADTDTQYF. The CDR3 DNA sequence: TGTGCCAGCAGTGGTGGCCCGAGGCTAGCGGACACAGATACGCAGTATTTT.

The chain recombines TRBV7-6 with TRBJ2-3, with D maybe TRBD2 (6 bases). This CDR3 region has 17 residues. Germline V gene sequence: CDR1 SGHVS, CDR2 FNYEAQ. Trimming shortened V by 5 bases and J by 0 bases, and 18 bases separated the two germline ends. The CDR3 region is CASSPGLGRGSTDTQYF. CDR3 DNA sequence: TGTGCCAGCAGCCCGGGACTCGGACGGGGTAGCACAGATACGCAGTATTTT.

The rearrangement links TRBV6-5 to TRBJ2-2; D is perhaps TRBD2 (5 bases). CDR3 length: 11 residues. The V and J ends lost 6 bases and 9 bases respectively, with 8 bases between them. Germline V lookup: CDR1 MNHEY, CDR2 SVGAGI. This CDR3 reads CASRGSRELFF. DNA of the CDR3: TGTGCCAGCAGGGGGAGCAGGGAGCTGTTTTTT.

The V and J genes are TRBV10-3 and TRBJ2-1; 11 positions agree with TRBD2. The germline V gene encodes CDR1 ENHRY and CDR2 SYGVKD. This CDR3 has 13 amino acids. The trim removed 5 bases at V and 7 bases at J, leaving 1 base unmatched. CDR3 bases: TGTGCCATCAGTACTAGCGGGAGAAATGAGCAGTTCTTC. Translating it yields CAISTSGRNEQFF.

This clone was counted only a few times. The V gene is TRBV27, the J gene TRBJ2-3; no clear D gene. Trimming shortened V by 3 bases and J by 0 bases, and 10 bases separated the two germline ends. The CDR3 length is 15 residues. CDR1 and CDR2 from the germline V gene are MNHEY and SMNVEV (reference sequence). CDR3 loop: CASSFSIGSTDTQYF. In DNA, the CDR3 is TGTGCCAGCAGTTTTTCGATCGGGAGCACAGATACGCAGTATTTT.

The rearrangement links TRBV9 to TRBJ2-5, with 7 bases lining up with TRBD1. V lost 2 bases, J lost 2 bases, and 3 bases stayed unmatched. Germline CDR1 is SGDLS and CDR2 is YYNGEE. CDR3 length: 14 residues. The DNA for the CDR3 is TGTGCCAGCAGCGTGGGACAGCCTCAAGAGACCCAGTACTTC. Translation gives CASSVGQPQETQYF.

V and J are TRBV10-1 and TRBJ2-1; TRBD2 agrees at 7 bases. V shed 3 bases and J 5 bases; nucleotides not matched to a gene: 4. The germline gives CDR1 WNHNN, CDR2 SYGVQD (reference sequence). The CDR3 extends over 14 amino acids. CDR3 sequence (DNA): TGCGCCAGCAGTGATTCTAGCGGTCACAATGAGCAGTTCTTC. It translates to CASSDSSGHNEQFF.

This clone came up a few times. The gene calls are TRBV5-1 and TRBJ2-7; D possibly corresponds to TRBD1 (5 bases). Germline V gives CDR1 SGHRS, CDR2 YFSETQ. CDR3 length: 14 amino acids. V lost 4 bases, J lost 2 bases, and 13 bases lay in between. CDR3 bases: TGCGCCAGCAGCAAGACAGCCAAGACCTACGAGCAGTACTTC. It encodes CASSKTAKTYEQYF.

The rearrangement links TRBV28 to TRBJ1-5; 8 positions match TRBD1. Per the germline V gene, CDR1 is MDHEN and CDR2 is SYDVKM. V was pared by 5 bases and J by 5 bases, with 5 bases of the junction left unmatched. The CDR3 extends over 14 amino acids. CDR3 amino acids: CASSGPGGHQPQHF. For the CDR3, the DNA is TGTGCCAGCAGTGGACCAGGGGGCCATCAGCCCCAGCATTTT.

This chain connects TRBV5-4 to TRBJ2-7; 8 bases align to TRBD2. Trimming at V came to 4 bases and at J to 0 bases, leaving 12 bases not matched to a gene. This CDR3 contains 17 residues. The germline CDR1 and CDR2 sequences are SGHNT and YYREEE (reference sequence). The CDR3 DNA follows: TGTGCCAGCAGCCCCCGTAGCGGGACGTTCTCCTCCTACGAGCAGTACTTC. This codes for CASSPRSGTFSSYEQYF.

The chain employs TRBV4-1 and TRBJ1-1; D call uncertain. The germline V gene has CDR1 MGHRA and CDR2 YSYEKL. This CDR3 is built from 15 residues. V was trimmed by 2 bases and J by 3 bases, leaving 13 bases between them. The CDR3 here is CASSQRRVRDTEAFF. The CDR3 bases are TGCGCCAGCAGCCAAAGGCGGGTTAGGGACACTGAAGCTTTCTTT.

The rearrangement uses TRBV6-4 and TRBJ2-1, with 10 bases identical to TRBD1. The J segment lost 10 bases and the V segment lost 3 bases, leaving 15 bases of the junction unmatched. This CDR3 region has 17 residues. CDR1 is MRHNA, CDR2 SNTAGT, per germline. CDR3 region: CASSEWLRGQGPLEQFF. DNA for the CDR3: TGTGCCAGCAGTGAATGGCTACGGGGACAGGGGCCCTTAGAGCAGTTCTTC.

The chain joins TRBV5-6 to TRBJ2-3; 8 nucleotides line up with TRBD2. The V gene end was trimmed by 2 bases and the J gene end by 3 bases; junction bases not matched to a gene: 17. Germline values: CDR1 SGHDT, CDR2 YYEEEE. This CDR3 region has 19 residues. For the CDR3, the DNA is TGTGCCAGCAGCTTAAGTGTGAGACTAGCGCCCTTCCGGACAGATACGCAGTATTTT. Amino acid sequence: CASSLSVRLAPFRTDTQYF.

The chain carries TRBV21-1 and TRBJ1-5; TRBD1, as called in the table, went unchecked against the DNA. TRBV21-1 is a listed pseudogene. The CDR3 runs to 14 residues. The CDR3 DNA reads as TGTGCCAGCAGCCCCTACAGGGTTGCTCAGCCCCAGCATTTT. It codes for CASSPYRVAQPQHF.

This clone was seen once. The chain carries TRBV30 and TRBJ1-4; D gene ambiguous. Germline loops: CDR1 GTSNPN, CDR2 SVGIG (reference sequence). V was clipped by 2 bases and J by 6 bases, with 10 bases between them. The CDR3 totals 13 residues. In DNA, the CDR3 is TGTGCCTGGAGTAGGTACGGAGATGAAAAACTGTTTTTT. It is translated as CAWSRYGDEKLFF.

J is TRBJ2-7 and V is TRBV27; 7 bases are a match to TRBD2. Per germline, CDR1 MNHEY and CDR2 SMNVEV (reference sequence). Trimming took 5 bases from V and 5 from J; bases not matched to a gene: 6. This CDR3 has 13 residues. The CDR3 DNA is TGTGCCAGCAGTGTCGGGACTATCCACGAGCAGTACTTC. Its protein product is CASSVGTIHEQYF.